This T cell receptor beta chain was sequenced during a study of blood T cell repertoires in COVID-19. About the research overall: COVID-19 samples from acute and convalescent phases originated in the United States, Italy and Spain. The cDNA or gDNA used as material had been derived from T cells, B-cell-depleted T cells, or PBMCs.

Between the trimmed V and J ends, which lost 5 bases and 4 bases, there was a span of 12 bases. This CDR3 is 13 amino acids long. CDR1 SNHLY and CDR2 FYNNEI come from the germline V gene. Authors' methods: Reference gene primer amplification gave nucleated cell count estimates. TCRdb's table, derived via immunoSEQ multiplex PCR, lists solely in-frame clones and lacks some. The DNA was the basis for D and trimming; V, J and clone size are from that table. The table lists about 280,000 clones, 75% to 90% of them singletons. The sequence derives from a woman in her forties or fifties who had recovered from COVID-19. What was sequenced was peripheral blood. This rearrangement joins TRBV2 to TRBJ2-7; perhaps TRBD1 as D (6 bases). The CDR3 region is CASSYRVEYEQYF. DNA of the CDR3: TGTGCCAGCAGTTACAGGGTTGAATACGAGCAGTACTTC.